This T cell receptor (beta chain) was captured by sequencing in a study of shared clonotypes between healthy human individuals. Between the trimmed V and J ends, which lost 3 bases and 1 base, there was a span of 13 bases. The CDR3 consists of 15 residues. CDR1 SGDLS and CDR2 YYNGEE come from the germline V gene. As handled by the study authors: Filtering was not the same, since immunoSEQ gave junction-only sequences without quality scores. The repertoire was sequenced with immunoSEQ multiplex PCR; TCRdb's copy has only in-frame clones and lacks some. That table supplies the V and J calls and clone size; D and trimming were determined from the DNA. The table includes around 180,000 clones, 80% to 95% detected once.

The sequence was obtained from a woman aged 25-40 years in good health. This sequence joins TRBV9 and TRBJ1-1, with TRBD1 as a possible D gene (5 bases). Sequencing was done on a sample of naive CD4+ T cells sorted from blood. Sample subset: CD45RA+ positively selected. As DNA, the CDR3 is TGTGCCAGCAGCGGGATCGAAACAGGGAACACTGAAGCTTTCTTT. Amino acid sequence: CASSGIETGNTEAFF.